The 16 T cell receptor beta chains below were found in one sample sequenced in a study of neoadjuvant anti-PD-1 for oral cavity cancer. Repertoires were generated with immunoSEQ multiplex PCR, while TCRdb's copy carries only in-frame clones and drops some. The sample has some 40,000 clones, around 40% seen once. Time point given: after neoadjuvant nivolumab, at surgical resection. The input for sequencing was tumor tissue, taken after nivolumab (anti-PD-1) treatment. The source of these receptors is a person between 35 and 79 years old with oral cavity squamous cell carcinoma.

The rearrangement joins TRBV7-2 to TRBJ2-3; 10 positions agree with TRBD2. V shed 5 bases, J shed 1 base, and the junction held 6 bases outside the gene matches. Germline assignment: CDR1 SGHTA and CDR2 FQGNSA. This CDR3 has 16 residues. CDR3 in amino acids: CASSEIAGGGTDTQYF. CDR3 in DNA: TGTGCCAGCAGCGAAATAGCGGGGGGCGGCACAGATACGCAGTATTTT.

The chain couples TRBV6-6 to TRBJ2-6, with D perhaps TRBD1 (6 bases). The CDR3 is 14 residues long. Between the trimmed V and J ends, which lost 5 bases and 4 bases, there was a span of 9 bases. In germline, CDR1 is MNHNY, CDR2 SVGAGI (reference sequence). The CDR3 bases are TGTGCCAGCAGTACAGGGACCGGGGCCAACGTCCTGACTTTC. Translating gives CASSTGTGANVLTF.

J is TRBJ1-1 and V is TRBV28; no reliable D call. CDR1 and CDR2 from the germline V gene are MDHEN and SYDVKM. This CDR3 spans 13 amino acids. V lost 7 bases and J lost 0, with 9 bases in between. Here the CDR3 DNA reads TGTGCCAGCACCTTACCCATGAACACTGAAGCTTTCTTT. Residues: CASTLPMNTEAFF.

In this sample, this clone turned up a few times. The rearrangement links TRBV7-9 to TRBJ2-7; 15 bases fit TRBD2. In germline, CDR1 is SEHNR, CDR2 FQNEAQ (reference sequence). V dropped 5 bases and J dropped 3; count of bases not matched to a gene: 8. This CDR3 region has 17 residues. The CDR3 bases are TGTGCCAGCAGCCCGTGGGGACTAGCGGGAGGAAACTACGAGCAGTACTTC. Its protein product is CASSPWGLAGGNYEQYF.

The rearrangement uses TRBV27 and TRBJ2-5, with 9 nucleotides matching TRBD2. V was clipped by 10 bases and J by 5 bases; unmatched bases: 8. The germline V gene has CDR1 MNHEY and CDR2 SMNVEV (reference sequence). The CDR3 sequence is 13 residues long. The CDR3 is CATARGGRETQYF. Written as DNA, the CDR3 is TGTGCCACCGCGCGGGGGGGCCGTGAGACCCAGTACTTC.

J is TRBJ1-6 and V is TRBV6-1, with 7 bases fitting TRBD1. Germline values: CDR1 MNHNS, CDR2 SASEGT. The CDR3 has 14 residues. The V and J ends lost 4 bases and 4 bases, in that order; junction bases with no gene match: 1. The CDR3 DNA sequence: TGTGCCAGCAGTGGGGGACAGTATAATTCACCCCTCCACTTT. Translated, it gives CASSGGQYNSPLHF.

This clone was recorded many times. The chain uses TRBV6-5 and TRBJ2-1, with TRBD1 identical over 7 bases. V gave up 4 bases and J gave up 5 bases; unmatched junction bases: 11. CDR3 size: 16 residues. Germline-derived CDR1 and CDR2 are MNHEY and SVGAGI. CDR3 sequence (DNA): TGTGCCAGCAGTTCTACGCGAGGGGGCGCGGACAATGAGCAGTTCTTC. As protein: CASSSTRGGADNEQFF.

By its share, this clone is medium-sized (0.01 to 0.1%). The CDR3 DNA sequence: TGTGCCAGCAGCCAGAGACTAGGCCACCAAGAGACCCAGTACTTC. Translation: CASSQRLGHQETQYF. The rearrangement joins TRBV7-9 to TRBJ2-5; a possible D gene is TRBD2 (6 bases). Trimming took 5 bases from V and 0 from J, leaving 13 bases between them. CDR3 length: 15 residues. CDR1 SEHNR and CDR2 FQNEAQ come from the germline V gene (reference sequence).

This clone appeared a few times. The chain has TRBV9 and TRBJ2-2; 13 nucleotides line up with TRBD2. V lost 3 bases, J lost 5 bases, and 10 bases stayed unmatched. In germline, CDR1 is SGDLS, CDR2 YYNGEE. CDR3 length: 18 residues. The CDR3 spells CASSAPPGTSGNTGELFF. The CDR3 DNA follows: TGTGCCAGCAGCGCGCCCCCAGGGACTAGCGGGAATACCGGGGAGCTGTTTTTT. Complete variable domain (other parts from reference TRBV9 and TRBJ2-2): DSGVTQTPKHLITATGQRVTLRCSPRSGDLSVYWYQQSLDQGLQFLIQYYNGEERAKGNILERFSAQQFPDLHSELNLSSLELGDSALYFCASSAPPGTSGNTGELFFGEGSRLTVL.

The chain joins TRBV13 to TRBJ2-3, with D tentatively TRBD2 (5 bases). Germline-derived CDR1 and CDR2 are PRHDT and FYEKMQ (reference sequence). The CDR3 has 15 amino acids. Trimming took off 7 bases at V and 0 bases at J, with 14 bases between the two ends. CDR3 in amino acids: CASITRWASTDTQYF. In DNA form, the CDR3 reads TGTGCCAGCATCACTAGATGGGCAAGCACAGATACGCAGTATTTT.

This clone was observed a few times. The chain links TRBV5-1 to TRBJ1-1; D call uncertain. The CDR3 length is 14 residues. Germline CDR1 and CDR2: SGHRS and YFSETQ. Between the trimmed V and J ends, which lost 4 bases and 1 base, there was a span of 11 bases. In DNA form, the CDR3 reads TGCGCCAGCAGCCAACGGGCCGGGAACACTGAAGCTTTCTTT. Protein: CASSQRAGNTEAFF.

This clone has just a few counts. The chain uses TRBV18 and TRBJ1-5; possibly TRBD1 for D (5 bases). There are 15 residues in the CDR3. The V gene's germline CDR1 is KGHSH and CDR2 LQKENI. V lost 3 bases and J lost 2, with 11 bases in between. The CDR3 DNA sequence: TGTGCCAGCTCACCCCAGGGTTCGGGCAATCAGCCCCAGCATTTT. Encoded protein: CASSPQGSGNQPQHF.

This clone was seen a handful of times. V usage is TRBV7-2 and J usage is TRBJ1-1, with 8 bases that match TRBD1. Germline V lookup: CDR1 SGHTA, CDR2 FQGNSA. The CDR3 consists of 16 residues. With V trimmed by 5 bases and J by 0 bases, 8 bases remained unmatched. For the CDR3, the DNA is TGTGCCAGCAGCCGGACAGGGTTTTGGGTGAACACTGAAGCTTTCTTT. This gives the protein CASSRTGFWVNTEAFF.

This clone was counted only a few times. CDR3 in DNA: TGTGCCAGCTCACCGGGGACAGGTGGTCAGCCCCAGCATTTT. It encodes CASSPGTGGQPQHF. This chain joins TRBV18 and TRBJ1-5; 8 bases line up with TRBD1. V lost 3 bases, J lost 6 bases, and 4 bases stayed unmatched. Germline V gene sequence: CDR1 KGHSH, CDR2 LQKENI. The CDR3 consists of 14 residues.

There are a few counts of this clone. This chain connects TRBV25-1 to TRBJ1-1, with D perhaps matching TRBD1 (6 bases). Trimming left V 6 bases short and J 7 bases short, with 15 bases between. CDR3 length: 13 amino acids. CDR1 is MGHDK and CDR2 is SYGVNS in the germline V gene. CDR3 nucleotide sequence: TGTGCCAGCAGGGGAGTGGGGGGCCTTGAAGCTTTCTTT. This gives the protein CASRGVGGLEAFF. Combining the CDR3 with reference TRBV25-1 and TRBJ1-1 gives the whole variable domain EADIYQTPRYLVIGTGKKITLECSQTMGHDKMYWYQQDPGMELHLIHYSYGVNSTEKGDLSSESTVSRIRTEHFPLTLESARPSHTSQYLCASRGVGGLEAFFGQGTRLTVV.

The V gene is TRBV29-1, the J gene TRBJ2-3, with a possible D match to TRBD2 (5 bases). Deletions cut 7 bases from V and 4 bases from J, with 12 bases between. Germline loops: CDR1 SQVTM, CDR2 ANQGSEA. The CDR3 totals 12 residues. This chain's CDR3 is CSGVPRADTQYF. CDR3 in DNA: TGCAGCGGTGTACCGAGGGCAGATACGCAGTATTTT.